A single sample gave rise to the 5 T cell receptor beta chains below, sequenced in a study of Ad26.COV2.S vaccination and SARS-CoV-2 variants. Treatment meaning: about 20 received Ad26.COV2.S at low or high dose, single or two shots; about five received placebo; per-sample allocation not given. Day 63 after the first injection of vaccine or placebo was the sampling time. Assay: immunoSEQ multiplex PCR; the TCRdb copy retains only in-frame clones and omits some. This sample yields roughly 270,000 clones, of which around 87% are seen a single time; 2.5% to 3.5% belongs to the top ten. This material consisted of peripheral blood, taken in a trial of Ad26.COV2.S vaccine versus placebo. The receptors shown here come from a person aged 18-60 years who received the Ad26.COV2.S COVID-19 vaccine or a placebo.

The J gene is TRBJ2-1, the V gene TRBV18, with 10 bases lining up with TRBD2. CDR3 length: 19 amino acids. Per germline, CDR1 KGHSH and CDR2 LQKENI. Germline trimming cut 3 bases from V and 1 base from J; bases unmatched to any gene: 12. The CDR3 sequence: CASSPPTSGPGGSYNEQFF. CDR3 DNA: TGTGCCAGCTCACCCCCGACTAGCGGGCCAGGAGGTTCCTACAATGAGCAGTTCTTC.

The J gene is TRBJ2-5, the V gene TRBV6-5, with 10 bases that match TRBD2. The CDR3 is made up of 14 amino acids. V trimming: 4 bases; J trimming: 2 bases; junction bases outside the gene matches: 1. From germline, CDR1 is MNHEY and CDR2 SVGAGI. CDR3 sequence reads: CASSLLAGQETQYF. CDR3 nucleotides: TGTGCCAGCAGTTTACTAGCGGGACAAGAGACCCAGTACTTC.

The J gene is TRBJ2-1, the V gene TRBV27, with D uncertain. The CDR3 consists of 14 residues. CDR1 is MNHEY and CDR2 is SMNVEV in the germline V gene (reference sequence). The V gene lost 0 bases and the J gene lost 5 bases, with 8 bases spanning the gap. The CDR3 is CASSLSGSHNEQFF. DNA for the CDR3: TGTGCCAGCAGTTTATCAGGCAGTCACAATGAGCAGTTCTTC.

Only one count was recorded for this clone. This chain joins TRBV5-1 and TRBJ2-1, with D tentatively TRBD1 (7 bases). Trimming removed 5 bases at V and 7 bases at J, with 13 bases between. This CDR3 is built from 13 residues. Germline assignment: CDR1 SGHRS and CDR2 YFSETQ. The CDR3 region is CASREGARNEQFF. The CDR3 nucleotides read TGCGCCAGCAGGGAGGGGGCTAGGAATGAGCAGTTCTTC.

The sample holds one count of this clone. The CDR3 spells CASRGTQNTGELFF. CDR3 coding DNA: TGCGCCAGCAGAGGCACCCAGAACACCGGGGAGCTGTTTTTT. J is TRBJ2-2 and V is TRBV5-1; D not resolved. The germline V and J ends were trimmed by 5 bases and 1 base, with 9 bases remaining between them. Germline lookup yields CDR1 SGHRS and CDR2 YFSETQ. The CDR3 totals 14 residues.